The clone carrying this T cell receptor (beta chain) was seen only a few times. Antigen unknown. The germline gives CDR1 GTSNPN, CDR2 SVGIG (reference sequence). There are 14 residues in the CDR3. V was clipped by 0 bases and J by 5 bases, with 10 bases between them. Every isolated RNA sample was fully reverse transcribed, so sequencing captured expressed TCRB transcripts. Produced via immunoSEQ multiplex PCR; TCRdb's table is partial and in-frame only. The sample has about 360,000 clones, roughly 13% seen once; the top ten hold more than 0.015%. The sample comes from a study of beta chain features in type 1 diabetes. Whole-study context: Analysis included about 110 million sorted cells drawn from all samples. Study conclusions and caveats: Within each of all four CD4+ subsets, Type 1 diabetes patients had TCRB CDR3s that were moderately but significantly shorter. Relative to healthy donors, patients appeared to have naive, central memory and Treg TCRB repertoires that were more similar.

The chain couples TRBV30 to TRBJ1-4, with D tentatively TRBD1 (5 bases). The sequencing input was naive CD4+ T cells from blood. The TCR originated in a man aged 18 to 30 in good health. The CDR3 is CAWSVSRANEKLFF. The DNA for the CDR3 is TGTGCCTGGAGTGTGAGCAGGGCAAATGAAAAACTGTTTTTT.